This passage covers 13 T cell receptor beta chains from one sample sequenced in a study of glioma-infiltrating T cells after dendritic cell vaccination (dated by TCRdb to 2016 to 2017). Libraries came from the immunoSEQ multiplex PCR assay. Here the immuneACCESS table is served through TCRdb, limited to in-frame sequences with V and J called. Missing clones are a known gap in these copies; in checked studies unresolved V genes cover under half, and the rest lacks a known reason. The sample table lists about 95,000 clones, about 83% of them with a count of one. The ten largest account for over 2.5% of the sample. The sample here was blood, taken before dendritic cell vaccination. These receptor sequences come from a human donor with glioblastoma.

The genes are TRBV25-1 and TRBJ1-2; 9 bases align to TRBD1. Germline-derived CDR1 and CDR2 are MGHDK and SYGVNS. This CDR3 region has 14 residues. V trimming: 6 bases; J trimming: 3 bases; junction bases outside the gene matches: 5. The CDR3 DNA reads TGTGCCAGCAGAGGGACAGGGCCTGACTATGGCTACACCTTC. Amino acid sequence: CASRGTGPDYGYTF.

V is TRBV7-9 and J is TRBJ2-5; D gene unclear. The CDR3 covers 14 residues. The germline gives CDR1 SEHNR, CDR2 FQNEAQ (reference sequence). Trimming removed 4 bases at V and 1 base at J, with 10 bases between. Written as DNA, the CDR3 is TGTGCCAGCAGCTCCTCGACTGGCCAAGAGACCCAGTACTTC. Its translation is CASSSSTGQETQYF.

The chain has TRBV10-3 and TRBJ1-5; no firm D call. V lost 7 bases and J 3 bases, leaving 10 bases between the germline ends. In germline, CDR1 is ENHRY, CDR2 SYGVKD. This CDR3 has 13 amino acids. The CDR3 coding sequence is TGTGCCATCACCGCCAGGCCCAATCAGCCCCAGCATTTT. Translation gives CAITARPNQPQHF.

The genes are TRBV19 and TRBJ1-5, with TRBD1 matching 10 bases. V lost 6 bases to trimming and J lost 11 bases; unmatched junction nucleotides: 7. Germline-derived CDR1 and CDR2 are LNHDA and SQIVND (reference sequence). CDR3 length equals 13 residues. The CDR3 nucleotides are TGTGCCAGTAGCGGACAGGGGGGGACGGCCCAGCATTTT. Its protein is CASSGQGGTAQHF.

The CDR3 DNA reads TGTGCCAGCGGGACAGGGAGCTCTGGGGCCAACGTCCTGACTTTC. Protein sequence: CASGTGSSGANVLTF. V is TRBV9 and J is TRBJ2-6; 9 nucleotides agree with TRBD1. Germline V gives CDR1 SGDLS, CDR2 YYNGEE. There are 15 residues in the CDR3. Trimming cost V 7 bases and J 0 bases; bases outside gene matches: 2.

The chain links TRBV7-2 to TRBJ2-7; 8 bases map to TRBD2. There are 14 residues in the CDR3. Germline CDR1 SGHTA, CDR2 FQGNSA. Germline trimming cut 4 bases from V and 3 bases from J; bases unmatched to any gene: 5. The CDR3 sequence is CASSSTSGGYEQYF. In nucleotides, the CDR3 is TGTGCCAGCAGCTCAACTAGCGGAGGCTACGAGCAGTACTTC.

This clone came up a few times. The CDR3 coding sequence is TGTGCCTCGCCCGGGTCCCCTTCCTCTGGAAACACCATATATTTT. This encodes CASPGSPSSGNTIYF. This rearrangement joins TRBV30 to TRBJ1-3; D uncertain. Germline CDR1 and CDR2: GTSNPN and SVGIG (reference sequence). The CDR3 contains 15 residues. V was cut by 7 bases and J by 0 bases, with 16 bases left in between.

The rearrangement uses TRBV11-2 and TRBJ1-2; D is unresolved. Germline V lookup: CDR1 SGHAT, CDR2 FQNNGV. The V end was cut by 1 base, the J end by 4 bases, with 7 bases between. The CDR3 extends over 13 amino acids. The CDR3 spells CASSLGATYGYTF. The CDR3 DNA reads TGTGCCAGCAGCTTAGGGGCAACCTATGGCTACACCTTC.

This clone has only a few counts. The rearrangement links TRBV21-1 to TRBJ2-5; the table's TRBD1 call for D was not verified on the DNA. TRBV21-1 is a known pseudogene. This CDR3 is built from 16 residues. The CDR3 region is CASSKCAGQGGETQYF. CDR3 sequence (DNA): TGTGCCAGCAGCAAATGTGCGGGACAGGGGGGGGAGACCCAGTACTTC.

The CDR3 loop is CSVRLAATDTQYF. DNA for the CDR3: TGCAGCGTCCGACTAGCGGCCACAGATACGCAGTATTTT. This chain uses TRBV29-1 with TRBJ2-3; 9 bases are a match to TRBD2. V dropped 6 bases and J dropped 2; count of bases not matched to a gene: 3. Germline V lookup: CDR1 SQVTM, CDR2 ANQGSEA. This CDR3 has 13 amino acids.

The V call is TRBV25-1, the J call TRBJ2-2; the match to TRBD1 covers 9 bases. The CDR3 sequence is 17 residues long. The ends lost 2 bases at V and 5 bases at J; junction bases unmatched: 9. Germline V CDR1 and CDR2: MGHDK, SYGVNS. The CDR3 here is CASSEPQGARGTGELFF. The CDR3, as DNA: TGTGCCAGCAGTGAACCACAGGGGGCGAGAGGGACCGGGGAGCTGTTTTTT.

This clone appeared once. V gene TRBV5-1 combines with J gene TRBJ1-2; no clear D gene. The CDR3 spans 13 residues. V was clipped by 4 bases and J by 2 bases, with 9 bases between them. Germline V gene sequence: CDR1 SGHRS, CDR2 YFSETQ. DNA for the CDR3: TGCGCCAGCAGCCAGACACCAAACTATGGCTACACCTTC. Amino acid sequence: CASSQTPNYGYTF.

The genes are TRBV18 and TRBJ1-1; 7 nucleotides agree with TRBD1. This CDR3 spans 13 amino acids. The ends lost 1 base at V and 5 bases at J; junction bases unmatched: 1. The germline V gene encodes CDR1 KGHSH and CDR2 LQKENI. The CDR3 sequence is CASSPQGATEAFF. The DNA of the CDR3 is TGTGCCAGCTCACCACAGGGGGCGACTGAAGCTTTCTTT.